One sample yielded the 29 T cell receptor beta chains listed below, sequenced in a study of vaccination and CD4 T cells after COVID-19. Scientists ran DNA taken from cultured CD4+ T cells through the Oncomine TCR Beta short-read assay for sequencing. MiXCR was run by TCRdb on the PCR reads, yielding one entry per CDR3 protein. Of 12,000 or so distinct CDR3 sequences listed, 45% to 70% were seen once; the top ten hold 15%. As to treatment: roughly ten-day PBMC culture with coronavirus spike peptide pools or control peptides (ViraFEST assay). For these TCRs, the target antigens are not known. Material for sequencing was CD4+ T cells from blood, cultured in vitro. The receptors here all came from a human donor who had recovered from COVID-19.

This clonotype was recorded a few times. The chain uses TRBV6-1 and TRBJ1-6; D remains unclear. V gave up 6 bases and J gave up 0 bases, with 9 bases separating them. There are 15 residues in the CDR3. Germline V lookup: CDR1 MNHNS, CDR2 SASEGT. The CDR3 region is CASSPMSSYNSPLHF. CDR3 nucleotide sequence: TGTGCCAGCAGCCCCATGAGCTCCTATAATTCACCCCTCCACTTT.

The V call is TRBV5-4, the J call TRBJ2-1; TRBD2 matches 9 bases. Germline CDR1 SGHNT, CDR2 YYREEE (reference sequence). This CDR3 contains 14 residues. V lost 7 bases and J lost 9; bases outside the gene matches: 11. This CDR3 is CASSQVAGVAEQFF. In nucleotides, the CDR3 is TGTGCCAGCTCCCAGGTAGCGGGAGTGGCTGAGCAGTTCTTC.

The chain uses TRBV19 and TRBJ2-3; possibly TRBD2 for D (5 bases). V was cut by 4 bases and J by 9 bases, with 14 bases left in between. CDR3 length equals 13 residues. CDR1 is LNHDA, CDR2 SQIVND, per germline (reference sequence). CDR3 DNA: TGTGCCAGTAGTAGTGAAGCTAGGAGGACGCAGTATTTT. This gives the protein CASSSEARRTQYF.

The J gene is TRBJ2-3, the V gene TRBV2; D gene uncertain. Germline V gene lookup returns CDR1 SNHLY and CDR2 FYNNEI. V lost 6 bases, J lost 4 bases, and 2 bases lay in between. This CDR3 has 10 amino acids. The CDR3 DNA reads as TGTGCCAGCAGGTCAGATACGCAGTATTTT. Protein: CASRSDTQYF.

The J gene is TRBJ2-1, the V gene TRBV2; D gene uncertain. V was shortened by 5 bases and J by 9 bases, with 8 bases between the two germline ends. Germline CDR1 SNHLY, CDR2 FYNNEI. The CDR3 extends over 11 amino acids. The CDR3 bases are TGTGCCAGCAGTTTCTCGTCTGAGCAGTTCTTC. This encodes CASSFSSEQFF.

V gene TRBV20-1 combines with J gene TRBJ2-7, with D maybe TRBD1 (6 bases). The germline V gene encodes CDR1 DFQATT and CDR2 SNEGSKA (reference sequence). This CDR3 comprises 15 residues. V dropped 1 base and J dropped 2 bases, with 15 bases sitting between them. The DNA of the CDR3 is TGCAGTGCTAGAGGGAGCCGGACAGATACCTACGAGCAGTACTTC. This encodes CSARGSRTDTYEQYF.

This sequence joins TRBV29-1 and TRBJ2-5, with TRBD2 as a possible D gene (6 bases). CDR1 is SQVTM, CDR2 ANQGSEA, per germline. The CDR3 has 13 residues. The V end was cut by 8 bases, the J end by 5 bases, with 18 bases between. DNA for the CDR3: TGCAGCCTCCAAACGGGTACTAGCGAGACCCAGTACTTC. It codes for CSLQTGTSETQYF.

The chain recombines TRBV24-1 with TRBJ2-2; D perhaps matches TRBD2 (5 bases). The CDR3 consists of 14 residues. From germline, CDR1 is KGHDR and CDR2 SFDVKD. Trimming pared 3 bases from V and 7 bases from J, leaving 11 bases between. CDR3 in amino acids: CATSDTWAGGELFF. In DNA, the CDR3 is TGTGCCACCAGTGATACATGGGCGGGCGGGGAGCTGTTTTTT.

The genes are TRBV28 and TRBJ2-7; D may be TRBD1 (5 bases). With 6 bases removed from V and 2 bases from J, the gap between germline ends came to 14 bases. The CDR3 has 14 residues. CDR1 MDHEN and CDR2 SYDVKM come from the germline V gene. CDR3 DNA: TGTGCCAGCAGGACAGCTCTTCTCCCCTACGAGCAGTACTTC. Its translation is CASRTALLPYEQYF.

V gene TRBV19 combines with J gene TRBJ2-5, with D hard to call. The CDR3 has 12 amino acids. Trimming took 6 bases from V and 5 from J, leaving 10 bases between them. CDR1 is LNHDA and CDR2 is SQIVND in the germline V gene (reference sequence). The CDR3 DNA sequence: TGTGCCAGTAGGGACCACGGCGAGACCCAGTACTTC. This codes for CASRDHGETQYF.

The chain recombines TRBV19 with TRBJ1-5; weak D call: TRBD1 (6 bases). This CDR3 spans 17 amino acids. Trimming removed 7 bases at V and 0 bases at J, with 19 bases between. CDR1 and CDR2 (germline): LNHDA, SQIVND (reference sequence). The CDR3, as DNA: TGTGCCAGTAAAGGGCGCCAGGGGAACTATAGCAATCAGCCCCAGCATTTT. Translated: CASKGRQGNYSNQPQHF.

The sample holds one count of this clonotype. The CDR3 here is CASSPGTSADTQYF. The CDR3 DNA reads as TGTGCCAGCAGCCCAGGGACTAGCGCAGATACGCAGTATTTT. The gene calls are TRBV5-4 and TRBJ2-3; 10 nucleotides align to TRBD2. The CDR3 length is 14 residues. CDR1 is SGHNT, CDR2 YYREEE, per germline (reference sequence). J lost 4 bases, V lost 4 bases, and 3 bases had no gene match.

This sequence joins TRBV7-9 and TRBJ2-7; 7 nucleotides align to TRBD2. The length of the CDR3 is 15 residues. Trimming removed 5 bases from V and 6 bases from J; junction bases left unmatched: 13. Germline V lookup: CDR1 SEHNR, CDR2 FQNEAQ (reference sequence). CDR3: CASSAGGTTYSEQYF. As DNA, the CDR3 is TGTGCCAGCAGCGCAGGCGGGACTACGTATTCCGAGCAGTACTTC.

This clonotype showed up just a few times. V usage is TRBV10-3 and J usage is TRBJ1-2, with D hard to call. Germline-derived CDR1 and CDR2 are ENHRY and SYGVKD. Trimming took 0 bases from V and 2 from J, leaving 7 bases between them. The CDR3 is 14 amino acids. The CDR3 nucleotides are TGTGCCATCAGTGAGTCCTTACAGAACTATGGCTACACCTTC. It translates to CAISESLQNYGYTF.

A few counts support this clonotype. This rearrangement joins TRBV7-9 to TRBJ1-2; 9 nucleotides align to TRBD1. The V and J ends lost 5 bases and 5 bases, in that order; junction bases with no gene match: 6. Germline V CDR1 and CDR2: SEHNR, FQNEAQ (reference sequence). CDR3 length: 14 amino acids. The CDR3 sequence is CASSVGQGEYGYTF. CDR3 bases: TGTGCCAGCAGCGTGGGACAGGGAGAGTATGGCTACACCTTC.

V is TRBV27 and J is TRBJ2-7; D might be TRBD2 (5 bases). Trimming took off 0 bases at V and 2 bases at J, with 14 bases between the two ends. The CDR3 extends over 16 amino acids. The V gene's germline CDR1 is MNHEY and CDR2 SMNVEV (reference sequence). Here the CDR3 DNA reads TGTGCCAGCAGTTTATCAGTTCCCGCTAGCACCTACGAGCAGTACTTC. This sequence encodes CASSLSVPASTYEQYF.

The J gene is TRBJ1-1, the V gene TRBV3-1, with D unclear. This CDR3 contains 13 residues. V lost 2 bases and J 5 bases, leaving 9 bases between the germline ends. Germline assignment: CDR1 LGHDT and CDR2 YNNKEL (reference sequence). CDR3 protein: CASSQRKWTEAFF. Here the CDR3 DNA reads TGTGCCAGCAGCCAACGTAAGTGGACTGAAGCTTTCTTT.

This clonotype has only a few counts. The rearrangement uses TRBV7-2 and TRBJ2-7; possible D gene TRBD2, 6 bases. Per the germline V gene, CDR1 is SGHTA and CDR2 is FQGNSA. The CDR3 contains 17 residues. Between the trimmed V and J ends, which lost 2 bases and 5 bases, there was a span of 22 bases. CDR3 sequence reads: CASSLYRSSGGGNEQYF. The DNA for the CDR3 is TGTGCCAGCAGCTTATATCGTTCCTCCGGGGGTGGAAACGAGCAGTACTTC.

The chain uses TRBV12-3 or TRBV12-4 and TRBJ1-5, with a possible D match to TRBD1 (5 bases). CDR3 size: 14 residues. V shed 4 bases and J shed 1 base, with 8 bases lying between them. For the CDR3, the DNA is TGTGCCAGCAGTTCCAGGGAGAGCAATCAGCCCCAGCATTTT. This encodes CASSSRESNQPQHF.

CDR3 in amino acids: CASSSRRQGRQDTQYF. The CDR3 DNA follows: TGTGCCAGCAGCTCAAGAAGGCAGGGACGCCAAGATACGCAGTATTTT. The chain links TRBV5-4 to TRBJ2-3; D possibly matches TRBD1 or TRBD2 (5 bases each). CDR3 size: 16 residues. Trimming left V 3 bases short and J 5 bases short, with 19 bases between. The germline gives CDR1 SGHNT, CDR2 YYREEE (reference sequence).

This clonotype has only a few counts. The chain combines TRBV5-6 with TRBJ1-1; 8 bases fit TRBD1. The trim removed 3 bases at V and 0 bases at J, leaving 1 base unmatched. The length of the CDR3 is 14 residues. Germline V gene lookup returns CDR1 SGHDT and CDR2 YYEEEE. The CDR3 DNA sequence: TGTGCCAGCAGCTCGGGACAGGTGAACACTGAAGCTTTCTTT. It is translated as CASSSGQVNTEAFF.

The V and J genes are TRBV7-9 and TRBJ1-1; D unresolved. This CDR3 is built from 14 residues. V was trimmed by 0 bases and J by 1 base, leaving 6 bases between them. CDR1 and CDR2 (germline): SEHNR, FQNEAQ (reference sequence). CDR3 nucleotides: TGTGCCAGCAGCTTAGCCCTCGGGAACACTGAAGCTTTCTTT. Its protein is CASSLALGNTEAFF.

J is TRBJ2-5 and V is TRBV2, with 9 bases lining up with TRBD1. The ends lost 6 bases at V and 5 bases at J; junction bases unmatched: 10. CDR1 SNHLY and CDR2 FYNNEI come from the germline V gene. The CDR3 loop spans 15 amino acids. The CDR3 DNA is TGTGCCAGCAGATACTTACAGGGGGCAGGCGAGACCCAGTACTTC. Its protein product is CASRYLQGAGETQYF.

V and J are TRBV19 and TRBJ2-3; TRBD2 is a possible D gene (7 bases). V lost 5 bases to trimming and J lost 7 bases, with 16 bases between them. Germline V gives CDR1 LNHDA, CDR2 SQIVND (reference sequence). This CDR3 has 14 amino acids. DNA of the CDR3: TGTGCCAGTAGTTTGGAAGGGGGGGCTCATACGCAGTATTTT. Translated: CASSLEGGAHTQYF.

The CDR3 DNA follows: TGCAGTGCTTTTACAGGGGGCTGGGAGACCCAGTACTTC. The encoded protein is CSAFTGGWETQYF. The genes are TRBV20-1 and TRBJ2-5; 9 bases match TRBD1. The CDR3 totals 13 residues. Per the germline V gene, CDR1 is DFQATT and CDR2 is SNEGSKA (reference sequence). The V segment lost 5 bases and the J segment 5 bases; nucleotides outside the gene matches: 6.

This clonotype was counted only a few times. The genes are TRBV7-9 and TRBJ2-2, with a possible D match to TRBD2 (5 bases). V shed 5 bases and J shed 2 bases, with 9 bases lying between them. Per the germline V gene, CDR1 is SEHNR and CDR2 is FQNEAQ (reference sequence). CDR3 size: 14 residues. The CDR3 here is CASSITGNTGELFF. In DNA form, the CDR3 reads TGTGCCAGCAGCATTACGGGAAACACCGGGGAGCTGTTTTTT.

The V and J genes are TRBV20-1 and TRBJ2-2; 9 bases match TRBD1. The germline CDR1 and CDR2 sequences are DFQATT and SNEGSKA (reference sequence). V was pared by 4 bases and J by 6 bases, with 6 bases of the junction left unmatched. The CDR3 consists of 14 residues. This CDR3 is CSAKQGARAGELFF. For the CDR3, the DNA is TGCAGTGCTAAACAGGGGGCGCGGGCCGGGGAGCTGTTTTTT.

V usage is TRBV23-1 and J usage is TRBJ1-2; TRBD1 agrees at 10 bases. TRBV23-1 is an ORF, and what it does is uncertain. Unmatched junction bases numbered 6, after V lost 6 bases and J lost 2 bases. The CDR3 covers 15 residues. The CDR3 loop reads CASRTRDRGNYGYTF. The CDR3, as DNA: TGCGCCAGCAGAACCCGGGACAGGGGCAACTATGGCTACACCTTC.

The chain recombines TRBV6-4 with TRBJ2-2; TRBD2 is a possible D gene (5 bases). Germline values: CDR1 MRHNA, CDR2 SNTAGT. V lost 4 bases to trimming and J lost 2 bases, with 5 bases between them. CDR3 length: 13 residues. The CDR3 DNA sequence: TGTGCCAGCAGTGGGACTAACACCGGGGAGCTGTTTTTT. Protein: CASSGTNTGELFF.